The rows below give T cell receptor beta chains drawn from one sample of a study of blood T cell repertoires in COVID-19. Method: immunoSEQ multiplex PCR; TCRdb's copy keeps in-frame clones and lacks some. This table has 400,000 or so clones, 75% to 90% appearing once. Source material: peripheral blood. The receptor set was obtained from a woman aged 40 to 50 with COVID-19, enrolled during active disease. Each CDR3 is given with its conserved first and last residue. The order of the fields is V gene, J gene, D gene, clone size, CDR3 protein, CDR3 DNA. The D gene is left open where the match is weak. Clone size, where shown, is once, few, many, or a class for clones that have expanded.

TRBV5-1	TRBJ2-3	.	.	CASSLYVASTDTQYF	TGCGCCAGCAGCCTCTATGTCGCTAGCACAGATACGCAGTATTTT
TRBV28	TRBJ1-5	.	.	CASTTTDQPQHF	TGTGCCAGCACCACAACAGATCAGCCCCAGCATTTT
TRBV27	TRBJ2-3	TRBD2	.	CASSPGGVSTDTQYF	TGTGCCAGCAGCCCCGGGGGGGTCAGCACAGATACGCAGTATTTT
TRBV15	TRBJ1-5	.	.	CAAKNGRQNQPQHF	TGTGCCGCCAAGAATGGCAGGCAGAATCAGCCCCAGCATTTT
TRBV9	TRBJ1-2	.	few	CASSAGHGAGYTF	TGTGCCAGCAGCGCCGGCCACGGAGCGGGCTACACCTTC
TRBV9	TRBJ2-2	TRBD1	once	CASSVAQGHTGELFF	TGTGCCAGCAGCGTAGCACAGGGGCACACCGGGGAGCTGTTTTTT
TRBV5-4	TRBJ2-2	TRBD1	.	CASSLGTQGADTGELFF	TGTGCCAGCAGCTTGGGAACACAGGGGGCGGACACCGGGGAGCTGTTTTTT
TRBV5-4	TRBJ1-1	.	.	CASSSQGVSTEAFF	TGTGCCAGCAGCTCACAGGGTGTCTCCACTGAAGCTTTCTTT
TRBV6-5	TRBJ2-7	.	.	CASTESGRLDEQYF	TGTGCCAGCACAGAAAGTGGGCGCCTCGACGAGCAGTACTTC
TRBV3-1/TRBV3-2	TRBJ1-4	.	once	CASSQSGLRVLTRKLFF	TGTGCCAGCAGCCAATCGGGTCTTCGAGTCCTAACCCGAAAACTGTTTTTT
TRBV27	TRBJ1-5	TRBD1	once	CASSLRQGAINQPQHF	TGTGCCAGCAGTCTGAGACAGGGGGCGATCAATCAGCCCCAGCATTTT
TRBV4-2	TRBJ2-3	TRBD1	once	CASSHGPQGANTDTQYF	TGTGCCAGCAGCCACGGACCCCAGGGGGCGAACACAGATACGCAGTATTTT
TRBV19	TRBJ1-5	TRBD1	once	CASSQQGSQPQHF	TGTGCCAGTAGTCAACAGGGGTCCCAGCCCCAGCATTTT
TRBV7-2	TRBJ1-2	.	.	CASSLFTPNYGYTF	TGTGCCAGCAGCTTATTCACACCTAACTATGGCTACACCTTC
TRBV6-6	TRBJ2-5	.	.	CASSYGLGDFQETQYF	TGTGCCAGCAGTTATGGGTTAGGGGACTTCCAAGAGACCCAGTACTTC
TRBV7-9	TRBJ2-1	.	.	CAGGSTYNEQFF	TGTGCCGGGGGCAGCACCTACAATGAGCAGTTCTTC
TRBV5-1	TRBJ2-7	.	.	CASSPGQSASSYEQYF	TGCGCCAGCAGCCCCGGACAGTCCGCAAGCTCCTACGAGCAGTACTTC
TRBV19	TRBJ2-5	TRBD2	.	CASSDPRDYGSQETQYF	TGTGCCAGTAGTGACCCCCGGGACTACGGATCCCAAGAGACCCAGTACTTC
TRBV28	TRBJ2-4	TRBD1	.	CAHARQGAAKNIQYF	TGTGCGCATGCGAGACAGGGGGCAGCCAAAAACATTCAGTACTTC
TRBV7-9	TRBJ1-1	.	.	CASSLARTVNTEAFF	TGTGCCAGCAGCTTAGCGAGGACAGTGAACACTGAAGCTTTCTTT
TRBV6-5	TRBJ2-7	TRBD2	.	CASSYSGGSIPYEQYF	TGTGCCAGCAGTTACTCGGGAGGGAGTATCCCCTACGAGCAGTACTTC
TRBV5-1	TRBJ1-2	TRBD1	once	CASSFHSGRTGGIGYTF	TGCGCCAGCAGCTTCCATTCCGGTCGAACAGGGGGCATTGGCTACACCTTC
TRBV7-2	TRBJ1-1	.	.	CASSPLGGARSEAFF	TGTGCCAGCAGCCCCCTGGGAGGGGCGAGGTCTGAAGCTTTCTTT
TRBV7-2	TRBJ1-3	.	few	CASSLSPRAGGNTIYF	TGTGCCAGCAGCTTAAGTCCCAGGGCGGGGGGAAACACCATATATTTT
TRBV18	TRBJ1-1	.	.	CASSPDTRFFRAEAFF	TGTGCCAGCTCACCCGATACTCGGTTTTTCAGGGCTGAAGCTTTCTTT
TRBV28	TRBJ2-5	.	.	CATTGQETQYF	TGTGCCACTACGGGACAAGAGACCCAGTACTTC
TRBV28	TRBJ1-2	.	once	CASGAGGPSYGYTF	TGTGCCAGCGGCGCCGGGGGACCCAGCTATGGCTACACCTTC
TRBV20-1	TRBJ2-7	TRBD2	.	CSASRLREGTYEQYF	TGCAGTGCTAGTAGGTTACGGGAGGGGACCTACGAGCAGTACTTC
TRBV28	TRBJ1-4	TRBD1	.	CASSGQGGGEKLFF	TGTGCCAGCAGTGGACAGGGTGGGGGTGAAAAACTGTTTTTT
TRBV28	TRBJ1-5	.	.	CASSLSTGLLSNQPQHF	TGTGCCAGCAGTTTATCTACGGGACTTCTTAGCAATCAGCCCCAGCATTTT
TRBV6-2/TRBV6-3	TRBJ2-1	.	.	CASSSRTIYNEQFF	TGTGCCAGCAGTTCCCGGACTATCTACAATGAGCAGTTCTTC
TRBV2	TRBJ1-6	TRBD1	.	CASTLDRAGGDSPLHF	TGTGCCAGCACACTTGACAGGGCGGGTGGAGATTCACCCCTCCACTTT
TRBV9	TRBJ2-3	TRBD2	.	CASSVELGLAGNLADTQYF	TGTGCCAGCAGCGTAGAGCTGGGACTAGCGGGAAATTTGGCAGATACGCAGTATTTT
TRBV2	TRBJ1-1	.	.	CASSEGMQGTEAFF	TGTGCCAGCAGTGAAGGGATGCAGGGGACTGAAGCTTTCTTT
TRBV6-5	TRBJ1-6	TRBD1	.	CASSYGNRGQNSPLHF	TGTGCCAGCAGTTATGGTAACAGGGGACAGAATTCACCCCTCCACTTT
TRBV7-9	TRBJ2-3	TRBD2	.	CASSYNLLAGADTQYF	TGTGCCAGCAGCTATAATTTACTAGCGGGAGCAGATACGCAGTATTTT
TRBV7-9	TRBJ1-2	TRBD1	.	CASSSDRTGANYGYTF	TGTGCCAGCAGCTCTGACCGGACAGGTGCTAACTATGGCTACACCTTC
TRBV12-5	TRBJ1-1	TRBD1	.	CASGLGQGNTEAFF	TGTGCTAGTGGCCTGGGACAGGGTAACACTGAAGCTTTCTTT
TRBV6-5	TRBJ1-1	TRBD1	.	CASSYGDSHTEAFF	TGTGCCAGCAGTTACGGGGACAGCCACACTGAAGCTTTCTTT
TRBV4-3	TRBJ2-3	TRBD2	.	CASSYRLLAGGGDTDTQYF	TGCGCCAGCAGCTATAGACTTCTAGCGGGGGGAGGGGACACAGATACGCAGTATTTT
TRBV19	TRBJ2-1	.	.	CASTSTGSYNEQFF	TGTGCCAGTACTAGTACCGGCTCCTACAATGAGCAGTTCTTC
TRBV6-2/TRBV6-3	TRBJ1-5	TRBD1	once	CASSSPRTGVKQPQHF	TGTGCCAGCAGTTCCCCCCGGACAGGGGTAAAACAGCCCCAGCATTTT
TRBV27	TRBJ2-1	TRBD2	.	CASRPFAWTSGNPDTYNEQFF	TGTGCCAGCAGACCCTTTGCTTGGACTAGCGGGAATCCCGATACCTACAATGAGCAGTTCTTC
TRBV5-1	TRBJ1-2	TRBD1	.	CASSLSTPGGVGYGYTF	TGCGCCAGCAGCTTATCGACACCAGGGGGCGTAGGCTATGGCTACACCTTC
TRBV5-5	TRBJ2-7	.	.	CASSLEEEGPSEQYF	TGTGCCAGCAGCTTGGAAGAGGAGGGACCGAGCGAGCAGTACTTC
TRBV10-3	TRBJ1-1	.	once	CAISGVSRVNTEAFF	TGTGCCATCAGTGGGGTGAGTCGGGTGAACACTGAAGCTTTCTTT
TRBV24-1	TRBJ1-2	.	.	CATSDLARTYGYTF	TGTGCCACCAGTGATTTAGCACGAACCTATGGCTACACCTTC
TRBV7-6	TRBJ2-7	TRBD1	.	CASSLEGGWLDEQYF	TGTGCCAGCAGCTTAGAAGGGGGCTGGCTCGACGAGCAGTACTTC
TRBV9	TRBJ1-5	.	.	CASSQHAGVNQPQHF	TGTGCCAGCAGCCAGCATGCGGGTGTCAATCAGCCCCAGCATTTT
TRBV3-1/TRBV3-2	TRBJ1-5	.	.	CASSQGEGSNQPQHF	TGTGCCAGCAGCCAAGGGGAGGGTTCCAATCAGCCCCAGCATTTT
TRBV27	TRBJ2-1	.	.	CASTPFGGSTSDEQFF	TGTGCCAGCACCCCCTTTGGGGGGAGTACGTCAGATGAGCAGTTCTTC